Presented here are 3 T cell receptor beta chains from one specimen sequenced in a study of beta chain features in type 1 diabetes. Expressed TCRB transcripts were sequenced because the isolated RNA had all been reverse transcribed beforehand. Libraries were prepared by immunoSEQ multiplex PCR; TCRdb keeps only in-frame clonotypes and omits some of them. The sample holds 250,000 to 400,000 clones; about 15% are singletons and the top ten take more than 6.5%. The source material was central memory CD4+ T cells from blood. Receptors were obtained from a man aged 25-45 years in good health.

This clone was seen a few times. The rearrangement links TRBV5-1 to TRBJ1-1; 8 nucleotides agree with TRBD1. The junction had 8 bases not matched to a gene; V was cut back by 3 bases and J by 4 bases. Germline V gene data show CDR1 as SGHRS and CDR2 as YFSETQ. The CDR3 is 15 amino acids. For the CDR3, the DNA is TGCGCCAGCAGCTCGGACAGGGTTGCTGCCACTGAAGCTTTCTTT. This gives the protein CASSSDRVAATEAFF.

The rearrangement uses TRBV4-3 and TRBJ1-4, with D unclear. Deletions cut 3 bases from V and 2 bases from J, with 4 bases between. The CDR3 is 13 amino acids. Germline V lookup: CDR1 LGHNA, CDR2 YSLEER. CDR3 DNA: TGCGCCAGCAGCCAGTTCACTAATGAAAAACTGTTTTTT. It is translated as CASSQFTNEKLFF.

This clone was observed at least ten times. The J gene is TRBJ2-2, the V gene TRBV4-1; D ambiguous. Trimming took 3 bases from V and 6 from J, leaving 5 bases between them. The CDR3 totals 12 residues. Per the germline V gene, CDR1 is MGHRA and CDR2 is YSYEKL. The CDR3 DNA is TGCGCCAGCAGCCATGGGCCCGGGGAGCTGTTTTTT. This gives the protein CASSHGPGELFF.